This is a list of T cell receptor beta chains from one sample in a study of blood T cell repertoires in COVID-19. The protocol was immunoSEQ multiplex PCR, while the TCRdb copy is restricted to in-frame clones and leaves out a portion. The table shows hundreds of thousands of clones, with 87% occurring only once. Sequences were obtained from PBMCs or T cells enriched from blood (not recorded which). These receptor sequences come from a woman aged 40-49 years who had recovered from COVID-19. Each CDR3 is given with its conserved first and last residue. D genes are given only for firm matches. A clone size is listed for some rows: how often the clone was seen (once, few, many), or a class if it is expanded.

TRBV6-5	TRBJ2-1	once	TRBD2	CAKDLAGVDNEQFF	TGTGCCAAGGACCTAGCGGGAGTTGACAATGAGCAGTTCTTC
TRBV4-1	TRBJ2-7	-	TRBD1	CASSQETTGRYEQYF	TGCGCCAGCAGCCAAGAGACGACAGGGCGCTACGAGCAGTACTTC
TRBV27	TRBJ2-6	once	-	CASSSPDRYATNVLTF	TGTGCCAGCAGCTCCCCTGACAGGTACGCAACCAACGTCCTGACTTTC
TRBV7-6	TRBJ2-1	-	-	CASSYLLEGGENEQFF	TGTGCCAGCAGCTACCTACTGGAGGGGGGGGAGAATGAGCAGTTCTTC
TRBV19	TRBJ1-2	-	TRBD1	CASSIPGQLGGYTF	TGTGCCAGTAGTATACCGGGACAGCTTGGTGGCTACACCTTC
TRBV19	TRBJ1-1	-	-	CASRAGMNTEAFF	TGTGCCAGTAGGGCGGGAATGAACACTGAAGCTTTCTTT
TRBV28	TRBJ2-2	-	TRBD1	CASSFKGQGAGRELFF	TGTGCCAGCAGTTTCAAGGGACAGGGGGCTGGGAGGGAGCTGTTTTTT
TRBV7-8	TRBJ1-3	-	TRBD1	CASSFYSGGSGNTIYF	TGTGCCAGCAGCTTCTACTCAGGGGGCTCTGGAAACACCATATATTTT
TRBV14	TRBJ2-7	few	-	CASSPGRFYEQYF	TGTGCCAGCAGCCCAGGTCGGTTCTACGAGCAGTACTTC
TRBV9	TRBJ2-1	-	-	CASSARGGGSYNEQFF	TGTGCCAGCAGCGCCCGGGGAGGGGGATCCTACAATGAGCAGTTCTTC
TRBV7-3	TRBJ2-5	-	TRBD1	CASTIGQGETQYF	TGTGCCAGCACCATCGGACAGGGAGAGACCCAGTACTTC
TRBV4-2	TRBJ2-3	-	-	CASSQDRSRAEWTDTQYF	TGTGCCAGCAGCCAAGATAGGTCCAGGGCAGAGTGGACAGATACGCAGTATTTT
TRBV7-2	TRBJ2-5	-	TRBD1	CASSLASLRGQETQYF	TGTGCCAGCAGCTTAGCATCCTTAAGGGGGCAGGAGACCCAGTACTTC
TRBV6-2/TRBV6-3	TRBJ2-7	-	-	CASSYSIGGSSYEQYF	TGTGCCAGCAGTTATTCAATTGGTGGGAGCTCCTACGAGCAGTACTTC
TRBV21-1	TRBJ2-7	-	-	CASSKFLAYEQYF	TGTGCCAGCAGCAAATTTCTAGCCTACGAGCAGTACTTC
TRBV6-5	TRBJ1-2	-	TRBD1	CASTHTGGLNYGYTF	TGTGCCAGCACCCATACAGGGGGACTAAACTATGGCTACACCTTC
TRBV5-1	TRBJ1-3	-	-	CASSLALADTIYF	TGCGCCAGCAGCTTGGCCCTTGCGGACACCATATATTTT
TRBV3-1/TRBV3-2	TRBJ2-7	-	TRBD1	CASSQGETGGEQYF	TGTGCCAGCAGCCAAGGGGAGACAGGGGGCGAGCAGTACTTC
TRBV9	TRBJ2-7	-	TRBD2	CASSHSGRAKDEQYF	TGTGCCAGCAGCCACAGCGGGAGGGCTAAGGACGAGCAGTACTTC
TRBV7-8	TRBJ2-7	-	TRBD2	CASSPRRTSGRVHEQYF	TGTGCCAGCAGCCCAAGACGGACTAGCGGGAGAGTACACGAGCAGTACTTC
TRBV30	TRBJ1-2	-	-	CAWRGLGPLGYTF	TGTGCCTGGAGAGGCCTGGGCCCGCTCGGCTACACCTTC
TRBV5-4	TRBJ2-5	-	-	CASSRGGLAGPETQYF	TGTGCCAGCAGCCGTGGTGGGCTAGCCGGTCCAGAGACCCAGTACTTC
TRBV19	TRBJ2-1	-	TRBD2	CASSMSSGRPNNEQFF	TGTGCCAGTAGTATGTCCAGCGGGAGGCCTAACAATGAGCAGTTCTTC
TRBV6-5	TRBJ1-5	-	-	CASSPLRGQPQHF	TGTGCCAGCAGTCCACTCAGGGGTCAGCCCCAGCATTTT
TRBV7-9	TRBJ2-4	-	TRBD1	CASSLTGAKNIQYF	TGTGCCAGCAGCTTGACAGGGGCCAAAAACATTCAGTACTTC
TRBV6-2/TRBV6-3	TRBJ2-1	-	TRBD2	CASSTRRGLAGGHEQFF	TGTGCCAGCAGTACCCGACGTGGACTAGCGGGAGGGCATGAGCAGTTCTTC
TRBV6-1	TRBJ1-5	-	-	CASSEGKGADQPQHF	TGTGCCAGCAGTGAAGGAAAAGGGGCGGATCAGCCCCAGCATTTT